This TCR beta chain was sequenced for a study of T cell repertoires in cytomegalovirus infection. In the study overall: Public TCR beta signatures provided an indication of both CMV infection and a matching HLA type.

From the reads, TCRdb called clonotypes with MiXCR, one entry per CDR3 protein. The sample has some 100,000 distinct CDR3 sequences, 20% to 30% seen once. Study conclusions and caveats: People with CMV and the relevant HLA were identified by cumulative public TCR beta family frequency. HLA-C-restricted CMV clonotypes gave the most frequent clonotype in two of eight donors.

The sample holds many counts of this clonotype. As yet, its antigen is unknown. The sequence came from a human donor in good health (CMV status not recorded). Some clones in this sample may be carry-over from other donors' samples. The sequencing sample was made of CD8+ T cells from PBMCs.

CDR3 bases: TGTGCCATCCGACCGGGACAGTCCTACGAGCAGTACTTC. It translates to CAIRPGQSYEQYF. The chain uses TRBV28 and TRBJ2-7; 7 bases line up with TRBD1. Germline-derived CDR1 and CDR2 are MDHEN and SYDVKM. CDR3 length: 13 residues. J gave up 1 base and V 10 bases, and 7 bases lay outside the gene matches.